A single sample is the source of the 14 T cell receptor beta chains below, sequenced in a study of blood T cell repertoires in COVID-19. Libraries were prepared by immunoSEQ multiplex PCR; TCRdb keeps only in-frame clonotypes and omits some of them. The sample consists of about 480,000 clones, around 88% of them appearing once. The sequenced sample was peripheral blood. The receptors here all came from a woman between 45 and 65 years old with COVID-19, enrolled during active disease.

In its sample, this clone was seen once. The rearrangement links TRBV20-1 to TRBJ2-5; 9 bases are shared with TRBD2. The CDR3 sequence is 17 residues long. J gave up 2 bases and V 3 bases, and 13 bases lay outside the gene matches. Looked up from germline, CDR1 is DFQATT and CDR2 is SNEGSKA (reference sequence). This CDR3 is CSASRVTSGDPQETQYF. The CDR3 DNA follows: TGCAGTGCTAGTCGGGTGACTAGCGGAGACCCTCAAGAGACCCAGTACTTC.

The DNA of the CDR3 is TGTGCCAGCAGCTTAGAGGGGGGGCACTCTAACTATGGCTACACCTTC. Protein: CASSLEGGHSNYGYTF. The gene calls are TRBV7-2 and TRBJ1-2, with a tentative D call TRBD1 (6 bases). Germline V CDR1 and CDR2: SGHTA, FQGNSA. Trimming removed 1 base from V and 0 bases from J, with 12 bases in between. The CDR3 length is 16 residues.

The chain uses TRBV3-1 (or the pseudogene TRBV3-2) and TRBJ1-3, with D hard to call. CDR3 size: 14 residues. The germline V gene encodes CDR1 LGHDT and CDR2 YNNKEL (reference sequence). Trimming removed 3 bases from V and 0 bases from J, with 6 bases in between. The CDR3 reads CASSHRGSGNTIYF. The DNA of the CDR3 is TGTGCCAGCAGCCATCGGGGCTCTGGAAACACCATATATTTT.

This clone was seen once. The chain couples TRBV7-9 to TRBJ1-3; 7 bases map to TRBD1. This CDR3 is 15 amino acids long. The ends lost 1 base at V and 4 bases at J; junction bases unmatched: 4. Germline CDR1 reads SEHNR; CDR2 reads FQNEAQ (reference sequence). Written as DNA, the CDR3 is TGTGCCAGCAGCTTAGAGACAGGGTTCGGAAACACCATATATTTT. Translating it yields CASSLETGFGNTIYF.

The chain employs TRBV13 and TRBJ1-1; 9 positions agree with TRBD1. V shed 7 bases and J 4 bases; nucleotides not matched to a gene: 16. CDR3 size: 17 residues. Germline V CDR1 and CDR2: PRHDT, FYEKMQ (reference sequence). CDR3 nucleotide sequence: TGTGCCAGCAACTTTCTCGCACGGACAGGGGTCGGCACTGAAGCTTTCTTT. It is translated as CASNFLARTGVGTEAFF. Together with reference TRBV13 and TRBJ1-1, the CDR3 gives the full variable domain: AAGVIQSPRHLIKEKRETATLKCYPIPRHDTVYWYQQGPGQDPQFLISFYEKMQSDKGSIPDRFSAQQFSDYHSELNMSSLELGDSALYFCASNFLARTGVGTEAFFGQGTRLTVV.

The J gene is TRBJ1-1, the V gene TRBV3-1 (or the pseudogene TRBV3-2), with unresolved D. The CDR3 is 14 amino acids. V was trimmed by 0 bases and J by 4 bases, leaving 9 bases between them. Per germline, CDR1 LGHDT and CDR2 YNNKEL (reference sequence). CDR3 DNA sequence: TGTGCCAGCAGCCAAGATCGAACGGGCACTGAAGCTTTCTTT. It codes for CASSQDRTGTEAFF.

This clone has only one observation. The CDR3, as DNA: TGTGCCAGTAGTAACGCCCCGGGACTAGCTCCCGAGCAGTACTTC. Amino acid sequence: CASSNAPGLAPEQYF. J is TRBJ2-7 and V is TRBV19; 9 bases agree with TRBD2. The CDR3 is 15 residues long. Germline values: CDR1 LNHDA, CDR2 SQIVND (reference sequence). Losses at the gene ends were 4 bases for V and 6 bases for J; bases not matched to a gene: 10.

The V gene is TRBV4-2, the J gene TRBJ1-4, with unresolved D. The CDR3 is made up of 16 amino acids. The ends were cut back, 4 bases at V and 3 bases at J, with 15 bases in the middle. Per germline, CDR1 LGHNA and CDR2 YNFKEQ. The CDR3 loop reads CASSPGSRRANEKLFF. The CDR3 DNA sequence: TGTGCCAGCAGCCCCGGATCAAGGAGGGCTAATGAAAAACTGTTTTTT.

This chain uses TRBV5-1 with TRBJ1-1; 7 positions match TRBD1. V dropped 0 bases and J dropped 4; count of bases not matched to a gene: 6. The V gene's germline CDR1 is SGHRS and CDR2 YFSETQ. The CDR3 spans 15 residues. The CDR3: CASSLGTGLSTEAFF. CDR3 nucleotide sequence: TGCGCCAGCAGCTTGGGGACAGGTTTGAGCACTGAAGCTTTCTTT.

The chain couples TRBV19 to TRBJ1-4; tentative D call: TRBD1 (6 bases). Trimming shortened V by 5 bases and J by 6 bases, and 13 bases separated the two germline ends. Germline V lookup: CDR1 LNHDA, CDR2 SQIVND (reference sequence). The CDR3 runs 14 residues. CDR3 in amino acids: CASSFRDKDEKLFF. CDR3 bases: TGTGCCAGTAGTTTCCGGGACAAGGATGAAAAACTGTTTTTT.

Only one count was recorded for this clone. The chain is built from TRBV19 and TRBJ2-4; unclear D gene. Between the trimmed V and J ends, which lost 2 bases and 7 bases, there was a span of 9 bases. There are 13 residues in the CDR3. Germline V gene data show CDR1 as LNHDA and CDR2 as SQIVND (reference sequence). CDR3 amino acids: CASSIRPRNIQYF. CDR3 in DNA: TGTGCCAGTAGTATACGCCCGAGGAACATTCAGTACTTC.

The chain couples TRBV10-3 to TRBJ1-2, with D uncertain. With 2 bases removed from V and 4 bases from J, the gap between germline ends came to 11 bases. CDR1 is ENHRY and CDR2 is SYGVKD in the germline V gene. The CDR3 is 14 amino acids. The CDR3 bases are TGTGCCATCAGTGAGGCCCGGGTTCCCTATGGCTACACCTTC. It is translated as CAISEARVPYGYTF.

This clone was picked up a small number of times. The rearrangement links TRBV11-1 to TRBJ1-1, with 7 bases aligning to TRBD1. Germline CDR1 reads SGHAT; CDR2 reads FQDESV (reference sequence). This CDR3 region has 15 residues. The trim removed 5 bases at V and 0 bases at J, leaving 6 bases unmatched. The CDR3 sequence: CASSPRTGLNTEAFF. CDR3 nucleotide sequence: TGTGCCAGCAGCCCCCGGACAGGCTTGAACACTGAAGCTTTCTTT.

The chain carries TRBV13 and TRBJ1-6; no reliable D call. The CDR3 loop spans 14 amino acids. V was cut by 0 bases and J by 8 bases, with 8 bases left in between. Germline lookup yields CDR1 PRHDT and CDR2 FYEKMQ (reference sequence). In nucleotides, the CDR3 is TGTGCCAGCAGCTTAGGCGATAGAGATTCACCCCTCCACTTT. It specifies CASSLGDRDSPLHF.